The text below deals with one T cell receptor (beta chain). Antigen: not known. iRepertoire HTBI primers and Arm-PCR of CDR3 regions built TCR beta libraries. Using its own MiXCR run on the multiplex PCR reads, TCRdb lists one record per CDR3 protein. The table shows approximately 300,000 distinct CDR3 sequences, with roughly 18% occurring only once. Germline values: CDR1 SGHAT, CDR2 FQDESV (reference sequence). The CDR3 extends over 17 amino acids. J gave up 5 bases and V 4 bases, and 10 bases lay outside the gene matches. These data are taken from a study of regulatory T cells in long-lasting Graves disease. The study's findings and limits: Newly diagnosed disease favored TRBV20-1 and TRBJ2-1 over persistent disease.

Stated time point: newly diagnosed GD, antithyroid drugs for less than 3 months. Extracted PBMC RNA gave rise to the TCR library. The sequenced sample was peripheral blood mononuclear cells (PBMCs), obtained at new diagnosis, from a patient treated with antithyroid drugs. This TCR was sampled from a female donor with Graves disease. J is TRBJ2-4 and V is TRBV11-1; 11 positions agree with TRBD1. CDR3 amino acids: CASSSGQGAESENIQYF. DNA for the CDR3: TGTGCCAGCAGCTCCGGACAGGGGGCAGAGAGCGAAAACATTCAGTACTTC.